This T cell receptor beta chain was identified in a study of T cell clonality in common variable immunodeficiency. Findings of the study overall: CVID subjects had higher TCRbeta clonality than healthy controls, most marked in about a third. Fewer TCRbeta clones were shared among CVID subjects than controls.

The table came from immunoSEQ multiplex PCR; TCRdb's copy has only in-frame clones and leaves some out. The sample shows some 54,000 clones, no singletons; the ten largest hold about 2%. Heparinized whole blood, roughly 5 to 8.5 ml, came from each donor. Many counts were recorded for this clone. Antigen: not known. This TCR derives from a person between 18 and 75 years old in good health. The sample consisted of peripheral blood mononuclear cells.

The CDR3 bases that were read are TGCAGTGCGACTCCCAGACAGACGAACACTGAA. It specifies CSATPRQTNTE. The whole CDR3 protein is CSATPRQTNTEAFF. The V call is TRBV20-1, the J call TRBJ1-1, with TRBD1 as a possible D gene (5 bases). Coverage ceases 3 residues before the CDR3 finishes, and the germline J gene fills in the end. V lost 6 bases, J lost 1 base, and 15 bases lay in between. The CDR3 runs to 14 residues. The germline V gene has CDR1 DFQATT and CDR2 SNEGSKA (reference sequence).